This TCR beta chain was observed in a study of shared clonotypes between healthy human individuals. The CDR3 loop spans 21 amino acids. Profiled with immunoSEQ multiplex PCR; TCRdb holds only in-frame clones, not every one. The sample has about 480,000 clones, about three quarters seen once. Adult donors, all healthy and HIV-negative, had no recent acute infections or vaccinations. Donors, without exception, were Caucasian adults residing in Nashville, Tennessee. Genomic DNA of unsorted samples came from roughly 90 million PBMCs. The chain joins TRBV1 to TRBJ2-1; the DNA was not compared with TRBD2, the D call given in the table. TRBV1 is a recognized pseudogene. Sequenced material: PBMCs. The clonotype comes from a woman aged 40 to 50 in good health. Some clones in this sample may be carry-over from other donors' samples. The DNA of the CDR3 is TGCACCAGCAGCCCCTTCCGGGACACCGGACTAGCGGCAAGGTGGGTGAATGAGCAGTTCTTC. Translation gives CTSSPFRDTGLAARWVNEQFF.